A selection of T cell receptor beta chains follows, all from one sample in a study of blood T cell repertoires in COVID-19. The assay was immunoSEQ multiplex PCR, and TCRdb's table has in-frame clones only and misses some. The sample includes about 60,000 clones, approximately 86% of them seen just once. Sequenced material: peripheral blood. These receptors all come from a man aged 40-55 years with acute or convalescent COVID-19. Each CDR3 is given with its conserved first and last residue. The order of the fields is V gene, D gene, clone size, J gene, CDR3 DNA, CDR3 protein. D genes are given only for firm matches. Clone size is stated in some rows and not others, as once, few, many or a class when expanded.

TRBV12-3/TRBV12-4,.,.,TRBJ1-1,TGTGCCAGCAGTTTAAGCCCACCGGCTGAAGCTTTCTTT,CASSLSPPAEAFF
TRBV3-1/TRBV3-2,.,few,TRBJ1-5,TGTGCCAGCAGCCAAGGTCGGACACTTACCAATCAGCCCCAGCATTTT,CASSQGRTLTNQPQHF
TRBV15,TRBD1,.,TRBJ1-5,TGTGCCACCACCACACGAACAGGGGAGGCTCAGCCCCAGCATTTT,CATTTRTGEAQPQHF
TRBV7-8,.,.,TRBJ2-2,TGTGCCAGCAGCTCCAGACAGGCCCTCGACACCGGGGAGCTGTTTTTT,CASSSRQALDTGELFF
TRBV5-1,.,once,TRBJ1-2,TGCGCCAGCAGTGCGGGAACCTATGGCTACACCTTC,CASSAGTYGYTF
TRBV7-6,.,.,TRBJ1-6,TGTGCCAGCAGCCCGGGGGGCAGGTCTCCAACACTCCACTTT,CASSPGGRSPTLHF
TRBV7-2,.,.,TRBJ2-3,TGTGCCAGCAGCCGCAACAGCGGACAGCTAAAAGATACGCAGTATTTT,CASSRNSGQLKDTQYF
TRBV6-1,.,.,TRBJ1-3,TGTGCCAGCAGTGAAGCGTTCCGGGGACTTGGCTCAAACACCATATATTTT,CASSEAFRGLGSNTIYF
TRBV14,.,.,TRBJ1-2,TGTGCCAGCAGCCAAGACGCGGTTGGAAATGGCTACACCTTC,CASSQDAVGNGYTF
TRBV12-3/TRBV12-4,.,.,TRBJ2-7,TGTGCCAGCACCTTGGATCGAGGGTACGAGCAGTACTTC,CASTLDRGYEQYF
TRBV29-1,.,.,TRBJ2-2,TGCAGCGGGCGGGCTCCCGGGACTCGGGAGCTGTTTTTT,CSGRAPGTRELFF
TRBV10-1,TRBD1,.,TRBJ1-2,TGCGCCAGCAGTCAAACCGGGACAGGGGGCGGGGGCTATGGCTACACCTTC,CASSQTGTGGGGYGYTF
TRBV5-1,TRBD2,.,TRBJ2-5,TGCGCCAGCAGCCTAACGGGGGGGCAAGAGACCCAGTACTTC,CASSLTGGQETQYF
TRBV7-3,.,.,TRBJ2-3,TGTGCCAGCAGCTTAGATGGCAGGGCCCAAAGCACAGATACGCAGTATTTT,CASSLDGRAQSTDTQYF
TRBV7-9,.,few,TRBJ2-3,TGTGCCAGCAGTACTAGATTAGACACAGATACGCAGTATTTT,CASSTRLDTDTQYF
TRBV19,.,few,TRBJ1-5,TGTGCCAGTAGTGTACAGGGTCACCAGCCCCAGCATTTT,CASSVQGHQPQHF
TRBV7-6,.,.,TRBJ1-1,TGTGCCAGCAGCTCGATGGCAGGGGTAGGCACTGAAGCTTTCTTT,CASSSMAGVGTEAFF
TRBV6-2/TRBV6-3,.,.,TRBJ2-3,TGTGCCAGCAGTTACGAAGGGGGTGGCACAGATACGCAGTATTTT,CASSYEGGGTDTQYF
TRBV7-2,TRBD2,.,TRBJ2-1,TGTGCCAGCAGCCCCGGGACTAGGGACAATGAGCAGTTCTTC,CASSPGTRDNEQFF
TRBV30,.,once,TRBJ1-3,TGTGCCTGGGCGGGCAGCAGAAACACCATATATTTT,CAWAGSRNTIYF
TRBV15,TRBD1,.,TRBJ1-4,TGTGCCACCAGCAGAAATGACAGGGGTCCTTATGAAAAACTGTTTTTT,CATSRNDRGPYEKLFF
TRBV4-1,.,.,TRBJ2-2,TGCGCCAGCAGCCAAGAGGGCCCGTCCGGGGAGCTGTTTTTT,CASSQEGPSGELFF
TRBV5-1,TRBD1,few,TRBJ1-6,TGCGCCAGCAGCCTACAGGGGTTGGGTTCACCCCTCCACTTT,CASSLQGLGSPLHF
TRBV5-1,TRBD2,.,TRBJ2-2,TGCGCCAGCAGCCTCCAGGGACTAGCGGGGGGCAACACCGGGGAGCTGTTTTTT,CASSLQGLAGGNTGELFF
TRBV2,.,.,TRBJ1-5,TGTGCCAGCACTTCGGGTGAACTTTATAGCAATCAGCCCCAGCATTTT,CASTSGELYSNQPQHF
TRBV19,.,.,TRBJ1-2,TGTGCCAGTAGTATAGGGCGGGGGCCGTTAGGCTACACCTTC,CASSIGRGPLGYTF
TRBV4-1,TRBD1,.,TRBJ1-2,TGCGCCAGCAGCCATGGACAGGGGGGCCCCGTCTATGGCTACACCTTC,CASSHGQGGPVYGYTF
TRBV5-4,.,once,TRBJ1-2,TGTGCCAGCAGTGCCGAGGGGTGGAGGGATGGCTACACCTTC,CASSAEGWRDGYTF
TRBV7-9,.,.,TRBJ2-7,TGTGCCAGCAGCACTGACGGGTCCTACGAGCAGTACTTC,CASSTDGSYEQYF
TRBV11-1,TRBD1,.,TRBJ1-1,TGTGCCAGCAGCACGCCAGGGGGGAGAGCTTTCTTT,CASSTPGGRAFF
TRBV6-6,.,.,TRBJ2-3,TGTGCCACCACCCCCCCCACTAGCACAGATACGCAGTATTTT,CATTPPTSTDTQYF
TRBV3-1/TRBV3-2,.,.,TRBJ2-5,TGTGCCAGCAGCCCCAGCAGGGGGGAACCTACGGAGACCCAGTACTTC,CASSPSRGEPTETQYF
TRBV10-3,.,.,TRBJ2-4,TGTGCCAACTCCCCCGGGGAGACCAAAAACATTCAGTACTTC,CANSPGETKNIQYF
TRBV5-1,TRBD2,.,TRBJ2-7,TGCGCCAGCAGCTTGGTGCAGGGACTAAACGAGCAGTACTTC,CASSLVQGLNEQYF
TRBV25-1,.,.,TRBJ1-2,TGTGCCAGCACCAGAATAGGACACCTGCTAGCTAACTATGGCTACACCTTC,CASTRIGHLLANYGYTF
TRBV5-1,.,once,TRBJ2-2,TGCGCCAGCAGCTTAGTCCCGGGTTCCGGGGAGCTGTTTTTT,CASSLVPGSGELFF
TRBV7-9,.,.,TRBJ1-4,TGTGCCAGCAGCTTAGCCCAGGAAAATGAAAAACTGTTTTTT,CASSLAQENEKLFF
TRBV7-9,.,.,TRBJ1-1,TGTGCCAGCATACAGGAAGGGATGAACACTGAAGCTTTCTTT,CASIQEGMNTEAFF
TRBV11-3,.,.,TRBJ2-7,TGTGCCAGCAGCTCCAGGGGGGCAGGCTACGAGCAGTACTTC,CASSSRGAGYEQYF
TRBV5-1,TRBD1,.,TRBJ1-2,TGCGCCAGCAGCGAAAGGACAGGGGCTGGCTACACCTTC,CASSERTGAGYTF
TRBV11-3,TRBD1,.,TRBJ1-1,TGTGCCAGCAGCTCGACAGGGGGCGGTGAAGCTTTCTTT,CASSSTGGGEAFF
TRBV9,.,.,TRBJ2-5,TGTGCCAGCAGCGTCTTCGCCGGCGCGGGATTGGGGGAGACCCAGTACTTC,CASSVFAGAGLGETQYF
TRBV10-3,TRBD2,once,TRBJ2-7,TGTGCCATCAGTGAGGCCGGGGCGAGCGGGGAGTACGAGCAGTACTTC,CAISEAGASGEYEQYF
TRBV6-1,TRBD2,.,TRBJ2-3,TGTGCCAGCAGTGCCTTAGCGGGGGGGCAGGCAGATACGCAGTATTTT,CASSALAGGQADTQYF
TRBV6-5,.,.,TRBJ1-6,TGTGCCAGCAGCCTACGGGGCGGGGTAGGTTCACCCCTCCACTTT,CASSLRGGVGSPLHF
TRBV18,TRBD1,.,TRBJ1-1,TGTGCCAGCTCCTCCGGACAGGACACTGAAGCTTTCTTT,CASSSGQDTEAFF
TRBV4-1,.,.,TRBJ2-3,TGCGCCAGCAGCCACAATCAGCAGGCAGGGGATACGCAGTATTTT,CASSHNQQAGDTQYF
TRBV5-6,.,.,TRBJ2-7,TGTGCCAGCAGCCCCCTAGCCGGGACACGATCAGGGGAGCAGTACTTC,CASSPLAGTRSGEQYF
TRBV18,.,.,TRBJ2-4,TGTGCCAGCTCACCAGGCTTATCCTTAGCCATTCAGTACTTC,CASSPGLSLAIQYF
TRBV9,.,.,TRBJ2-1,TGTGCCAGCAGCCCCCTTAGAGGAACCTACAATGAGCAGTTCTTC,CASSPLRGTYNEQFF
TRBV5-1,TRBD1,.,TRBJ1-4,TGCGCCAGGCTGGACAGGGTGAATGAAAAACTGTTTTTT,CARLDRVNEKLFF
TRBV7-9,TRBD1,.,TRBJ2-2,TGTGCCAGCAGCCCTCATCGGGGGACAGGGGGAGAGAACACCGGGGAGCTGTTTTTT,CASSPHRGTGGENTGELFF
TRBV30,.,.,TRBJ1-6,TGTGCCTGGAGGGACATGGATAATTCACCCCTCCACTTT,CAWRDMDNSPLHF
TRBV28,.,.,TRBJ1-1,TGTGCCAGCAGTTTAAGGGTAGGGGGTAACACTGAAGCTTTCTTT,CASSLRVGGNTEAFF
TRBV7-2,.,.,TRBJ2-3,TGTGCCAGCAGCCCTGGGGTTCGGGGTAGCACAGATACGCAGTATTTT,CASSPGVRGSTDTQYF